This T cell receptor beta chain stems from a study of human T cells and chemical hapten exposure. Study results and caveats: Alopecia affected the donors, so their immune response may differ from healthy people's.

Noted time point: pre-sensitization, week 0. Treatment described: therapeutic diphenylcyclopropenone sensitization with weekly scalp DPC. For this clonotype: Its antigen is still unknown.

V lost 2 bases and J lost 4, with 14 bases in between. The CDR3 is made up of 15 amino acids. In the authors' workflow: A typical sample had 95,638 TCRs, with roughly 20,000 to 700,000 overall. MiXCR, applied by TCRdb to the RACE reads, yields one record per CDR3 protein. Here the V and J calls rest on TCRdb's processing, not on the authors' analysis. The sample carries about 90,000 distinct CDR3 sequences, 8.5% recorded once. Sample: whole blood, taken in connection with sensitization to the hapten diphenylcyclopropenone (DPC). This chain links TRBV12-3 or TRBV12-4 with TRBJ1-1; TRBD1 might be the D (6 bases). The receptor comes from a man aged 35-49 years with alopecia areata. Some clones in this sample may be carry-over from other donors' samples. The CDR3 sequence is CASSLSNRVGTEAFF. The CDR3 region has the DNA TGTGCCAGCAGTTTAAGTAACAGGGTAGGCACTGAAGCTTTCTTT.